This TCR beta chain was observed in a study of identical twins. Study-level findings and limits: Cord blood beta clonotypes present at high abundance carried fewer insertions; no such pattern appeared in memory repertoires.

To note about this clonotype: No antigen is known for it.

Trimming removed 4 bases at V and 8 bases at J, with 9 bases between. Germline V gene sequence: CDR1 SEHNR, CDR2 FQNEAQ (reference sequence). The CDR3 covers 12 residues. After template switching added a universal primer site, the resulting cDNA carried unique molecular identifiers. MiXCR, run by TCRdb on the 5' RACE reads, gives a single entry per CDR3 protein. The data show around 490,000 distinct CDR3 sequences, around 15% seen once. Separately, the same data were catalogued under a study of yellow fever vaccine responses in identical twins.

This chain links TRBV7-9 with TRBJ2-1; TRBD1 might be the D (5 bases). This TCR was sampled from a woman younger than 30 in good health. Material for sequencing was CD4+ T cells sorted from blood. The CDR3 nucleotides read TGTGCCAGCAGCTCACCAGGGCATGAGCAGTTCTTC. Its protein is CASSSPGHEQFF.